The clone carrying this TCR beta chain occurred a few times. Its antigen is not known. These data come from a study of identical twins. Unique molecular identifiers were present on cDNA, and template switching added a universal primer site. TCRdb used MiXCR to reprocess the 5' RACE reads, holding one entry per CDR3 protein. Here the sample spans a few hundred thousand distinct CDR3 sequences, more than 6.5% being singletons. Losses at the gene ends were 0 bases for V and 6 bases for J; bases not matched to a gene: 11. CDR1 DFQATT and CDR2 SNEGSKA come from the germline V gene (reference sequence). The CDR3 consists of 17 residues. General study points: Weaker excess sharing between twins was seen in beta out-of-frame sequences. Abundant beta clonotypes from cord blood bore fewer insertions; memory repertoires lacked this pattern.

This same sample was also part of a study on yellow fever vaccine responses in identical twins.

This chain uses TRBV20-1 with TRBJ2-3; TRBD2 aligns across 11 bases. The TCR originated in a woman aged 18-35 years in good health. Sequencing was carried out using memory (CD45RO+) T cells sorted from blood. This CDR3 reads CSARDLPTSGSLDTQYF. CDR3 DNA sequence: TGCAGTGCTAGAGATCTTCCCACTAGCGGGAGTTTGGATACGCAGTATTTT.